This T cell receptor beta chain was sequenced for a study of CD8 T cells in ankylosing spondylitis. TCRdb re-analysed the 5' RACE reads in MiXCR, keeping a single row per CDR3 protein. The data hold approximately 240,000 distinct CDR3 sequences, with under 12% observed a single time. Trimming shortened V by 4 bases and J by 0 bases, and 7 bases separated the two germline ends. The CDR3 contains 15 residues. Germline assignment: CDR1 MNHEY and CDR2 SVGAGI. Broader study findings: The authors found the disease-linked clones to be CD8+ and relatively rare in peripheral blood. A motif in TCR beta, a set of several highly homologous variants, appeared characteristic of ankylosing spondylitis blood.

This clonotype appeared many times. Its antigen is not identified. Material: blood, either unsorted or a sorted T cell fraction (not recorded which). The TCR comes from a male donor with ankylosing spondylitis or in good health (not recorded which). The chain has TRBV6-5 and TRBJ2-6, with unresolved D. CDR3 bases: TGTGCCAGCAGTTCACCCGGCTCTGGGGCCAACGTCCTGACTTTC. Its protein product is CASSSPGSGANVLTF.